This T cell receptor (beta chain) was identified in a study of TET2 disruption in CD19-targeted CAR T cells (dated by TCRdb to the late 2010s). In the study overall: The number of samples was determined by the original clinical trial design and by which samples were available, and no additional inclusion criteria were applied. Study-wide findings and limitations: The conclusions drawn about the patient's CAR T cells were based on extensive analysis of just one subject.

The immunoSEQ assay was used to perform TCR beta chain deep sequencing. As for how the authors treated the data: Clonotype frequencies were computed using only productive TCR beta rearrangements. TCRdb stores this immuneACCESS table with in-frame sequences only. Part of the clones is absent; in the studies checked, under half of the shortfall reflects unresolved V genes, and no reason is known for the rest. V and J calls plus clone size are reproduced from that table; the DNA served to infer D and trimming. The data table for this sample lists under 30,000 clones. The ten largest clonotypes hold 1.5% to 2% of the sample. This sample's treatment or condition label indicates: autologous CTL019 cells: CD19 CAR with 4-1BB and CD3 zeta domains. TCR zeta and 4-1BB costimulatory signaling domains were built into the CD19 CAR. Leukapheresis was used to collect T cells from peripheral blood for manufacturing CTL019. The DNeasy Blood and Tissue Kit was used to extract genomic DNA from pre-infusion T cells, peripheral blood, or sorted post-infusion T cells.

Worth noting for this clone: Its antigen specificity is not known. The read terminates 3 residues before the CDR3 end, so the remaining end is supplied by the germline J gene.

Including cysteine and phenylalanine, the CDR3 has 13 amino acids. The DNA has 30 bases, all within the CDR3, and is read from base 1. The germline V gene specifies MDHEN as CDR1 and SYDVKM as CDR2. V trim: 7 bases; J trim: 1 base; unmatched bases: 1. The sample here was CD8- CAR+ T cells sorted from cultured blood T cells, taken for CD19 CAR T cell therapy. The sample's cell subset or site label, decoded: CD8-negative CAR-positive T cells from the infusion product. The sequence joins TRBV28 to TRBJ2-3; TRBD2 fits 8 bases in the junction. The source of this sequence is a man aged 65 to 85 with chronic lymphocytic leukemia. CDR3 DNA, as far as it was read: TGTGCCAGCATGCGGGGGGGCACAGATACG. The resulting protein is CASMRGGTDT. The entire CDR3 sequence reads CASMRGGTDTQYF.